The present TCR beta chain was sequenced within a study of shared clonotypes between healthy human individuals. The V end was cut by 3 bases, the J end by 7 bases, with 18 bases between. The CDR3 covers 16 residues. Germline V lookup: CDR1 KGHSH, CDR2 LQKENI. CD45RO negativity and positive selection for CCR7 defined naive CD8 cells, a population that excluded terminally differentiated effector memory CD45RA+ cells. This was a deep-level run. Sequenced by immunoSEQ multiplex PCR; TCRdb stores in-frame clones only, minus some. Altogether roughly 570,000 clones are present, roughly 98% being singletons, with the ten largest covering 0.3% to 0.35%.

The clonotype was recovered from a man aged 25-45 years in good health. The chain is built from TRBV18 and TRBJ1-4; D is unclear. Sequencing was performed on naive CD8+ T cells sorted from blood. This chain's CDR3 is CASSPKTNWLGEKLFF. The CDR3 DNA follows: TGTGCCAGCTCACCCAAAACCAACTGGCTCGGTGAAAAACTGTTTTTT.